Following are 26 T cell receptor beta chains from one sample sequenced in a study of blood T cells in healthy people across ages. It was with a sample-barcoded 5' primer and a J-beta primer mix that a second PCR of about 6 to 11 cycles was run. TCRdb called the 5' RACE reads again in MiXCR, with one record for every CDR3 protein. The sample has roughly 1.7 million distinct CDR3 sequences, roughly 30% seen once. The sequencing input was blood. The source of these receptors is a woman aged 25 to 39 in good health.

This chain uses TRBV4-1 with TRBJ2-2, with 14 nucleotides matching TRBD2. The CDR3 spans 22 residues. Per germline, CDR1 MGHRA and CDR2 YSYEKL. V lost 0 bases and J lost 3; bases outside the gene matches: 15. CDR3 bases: TGCGCCAGCAGCCAAGAGTCGGTCCTACGGACTAGCGGGAGGACGCACACCGGGGAGCTGTTTTTT. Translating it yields CASSQESVLRTSGRTHTGELFF.

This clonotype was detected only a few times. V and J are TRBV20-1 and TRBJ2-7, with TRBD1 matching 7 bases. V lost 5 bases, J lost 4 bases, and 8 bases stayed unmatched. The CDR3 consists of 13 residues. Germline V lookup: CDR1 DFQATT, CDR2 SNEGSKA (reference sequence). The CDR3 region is CSAQTGTVYEQYF. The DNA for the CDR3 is TGCAGTGCTCAGACCGGGACAGTTTACGAGCAGTACTTC.

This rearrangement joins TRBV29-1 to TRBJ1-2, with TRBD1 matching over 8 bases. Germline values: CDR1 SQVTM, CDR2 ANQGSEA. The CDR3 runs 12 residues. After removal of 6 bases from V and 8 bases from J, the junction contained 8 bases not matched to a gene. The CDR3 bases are TGCAGCGTGCCCGACAGGGGCTGGGGCTACACCTTC. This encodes CSVPDRGWGYTF.

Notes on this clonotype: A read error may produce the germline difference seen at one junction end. The CDR3 nucleotides are TGTGTCAGCAGCTTCGCCAGTTTAGCGCTTGAGCAGTTCTTC. Protein: CVSSFASLALEQFF. The J gene is TRBJ2-1, the V gene TRBV7-9, with D perhaps TRBD2 (5 bases). Germline loops: CDR1 SEHNR, CDR2 FQNEAQ (reference sequence). The CDR3 runs 14 residues.

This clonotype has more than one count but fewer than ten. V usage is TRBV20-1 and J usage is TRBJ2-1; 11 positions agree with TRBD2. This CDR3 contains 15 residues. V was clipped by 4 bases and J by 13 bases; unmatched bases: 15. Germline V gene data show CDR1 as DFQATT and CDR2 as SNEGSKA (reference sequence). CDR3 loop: CSATTGTSGEGYQFF. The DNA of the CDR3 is TGCAGTGCTACGACCGGGACTAGCGGTGAAGGATACCAGTTCTTC.

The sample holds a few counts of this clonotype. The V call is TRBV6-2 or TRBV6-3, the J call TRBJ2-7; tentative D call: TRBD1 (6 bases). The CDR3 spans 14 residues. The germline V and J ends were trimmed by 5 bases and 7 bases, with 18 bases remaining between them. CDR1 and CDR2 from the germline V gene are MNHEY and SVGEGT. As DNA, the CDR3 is TGTGCCAGCAGTCAGATCGGGACACCCCCAGAGCAGTACTTC. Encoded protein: CASSQIGTPPEQYF.

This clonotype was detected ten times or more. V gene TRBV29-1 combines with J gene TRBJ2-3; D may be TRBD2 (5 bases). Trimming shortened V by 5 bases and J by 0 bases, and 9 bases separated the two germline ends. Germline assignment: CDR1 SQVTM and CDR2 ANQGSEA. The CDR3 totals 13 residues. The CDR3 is CSVRRGSTDTQYF. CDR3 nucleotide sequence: TGCAGCGTTAGACGGGGTAGCACAGATACGCAGTATTTT.

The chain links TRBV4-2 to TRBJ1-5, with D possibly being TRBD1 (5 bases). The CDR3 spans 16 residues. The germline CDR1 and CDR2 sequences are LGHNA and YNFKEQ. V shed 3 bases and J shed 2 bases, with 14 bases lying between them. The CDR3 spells CASSQAKGAGNQPQHF. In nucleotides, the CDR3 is TGTGCCAGCAGCCAGGCTAAAGGGGCAGGCAATCAGCCCCAGCATTTT.

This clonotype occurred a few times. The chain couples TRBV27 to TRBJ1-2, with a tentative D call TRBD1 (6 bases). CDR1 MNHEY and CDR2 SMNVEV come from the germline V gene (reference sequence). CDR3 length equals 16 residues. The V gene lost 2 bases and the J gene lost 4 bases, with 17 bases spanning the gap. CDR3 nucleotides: TGTGCCAGCAGTTTAGAACAGGGTGGGGGGATCTATGGCTACACCTTC. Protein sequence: CASSLEQGGGIYGYTF.

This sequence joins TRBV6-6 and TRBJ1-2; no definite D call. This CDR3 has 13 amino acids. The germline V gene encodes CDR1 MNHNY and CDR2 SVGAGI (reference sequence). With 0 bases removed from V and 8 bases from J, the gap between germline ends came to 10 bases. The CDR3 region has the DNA TGTGCCAGCAGTTACTCGATGGTAGGGGGCTACACCTTC. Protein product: CASSYSMVGGYTF.

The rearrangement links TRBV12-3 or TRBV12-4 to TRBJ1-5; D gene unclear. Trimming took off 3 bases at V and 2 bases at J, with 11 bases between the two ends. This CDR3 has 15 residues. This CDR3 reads CASSFDGRGNQPQHF. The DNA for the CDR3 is TGTGCCAGCAGTTTTGATGGTAGGGGCAATCAGCCCCAGCATTTT.

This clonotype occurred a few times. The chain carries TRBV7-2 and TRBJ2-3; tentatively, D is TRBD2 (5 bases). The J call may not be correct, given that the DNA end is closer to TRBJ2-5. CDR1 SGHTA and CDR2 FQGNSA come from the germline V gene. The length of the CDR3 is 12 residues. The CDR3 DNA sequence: TGTGCCAGCAGCTTAAGACGGGGGACCCAGTACTTC. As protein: CASSLRRGTQYF.

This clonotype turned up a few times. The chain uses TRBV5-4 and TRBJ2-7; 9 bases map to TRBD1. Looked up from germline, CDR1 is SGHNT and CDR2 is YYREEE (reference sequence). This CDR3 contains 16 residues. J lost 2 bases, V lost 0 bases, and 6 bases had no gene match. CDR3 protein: CASSLGGQGATYEQYF. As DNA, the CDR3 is TGTGCCAGCAGCTTGGGGGGACAGGGAGCAACCTACGAGCAGTACTTC.

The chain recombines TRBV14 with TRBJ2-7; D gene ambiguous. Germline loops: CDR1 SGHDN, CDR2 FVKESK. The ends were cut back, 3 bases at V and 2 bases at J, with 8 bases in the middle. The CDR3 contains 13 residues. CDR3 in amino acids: CASSHITPYEQYF. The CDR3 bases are TGTGCCAGCAGCCACATCACCCCCTACGAGCAGTACTTC.

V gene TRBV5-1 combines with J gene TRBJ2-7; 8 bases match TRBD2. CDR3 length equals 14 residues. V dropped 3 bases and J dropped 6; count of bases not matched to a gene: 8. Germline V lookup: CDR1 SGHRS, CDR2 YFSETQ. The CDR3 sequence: CASSSGLGEVEQYF. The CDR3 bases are TGCGCCAGCAGCTCGGGACTAGGAGAGGTCGAGCAGTACTTC.

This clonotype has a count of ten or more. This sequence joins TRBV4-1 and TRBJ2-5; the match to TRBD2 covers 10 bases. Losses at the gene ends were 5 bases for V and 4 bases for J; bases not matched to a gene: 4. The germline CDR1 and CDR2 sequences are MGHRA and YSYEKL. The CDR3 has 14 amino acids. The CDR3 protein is CASSLLAGRETQYF. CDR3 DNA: TGCGCCAGCAGCTTACTAGCGGGAAGAGAGACCCAGTACTTC.

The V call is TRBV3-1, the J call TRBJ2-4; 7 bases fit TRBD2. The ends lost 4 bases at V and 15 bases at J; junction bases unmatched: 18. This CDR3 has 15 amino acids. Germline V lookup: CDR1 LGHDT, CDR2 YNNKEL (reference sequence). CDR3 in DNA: TGTGCCAGCAGCCCCCTAGGTAGCGATGGGGGGGACTGGTACTTC. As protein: CASSPLGSDGGDWYF.

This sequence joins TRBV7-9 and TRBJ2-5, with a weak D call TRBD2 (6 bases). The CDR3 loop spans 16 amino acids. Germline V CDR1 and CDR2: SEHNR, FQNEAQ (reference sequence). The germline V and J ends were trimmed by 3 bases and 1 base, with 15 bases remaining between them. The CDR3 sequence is CASSFGGEMSQETQYF. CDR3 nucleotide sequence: TGTGCCAGCAGCTTTGGCGGGGAGATGTCCCAAGAGACCCAGTACTTC.

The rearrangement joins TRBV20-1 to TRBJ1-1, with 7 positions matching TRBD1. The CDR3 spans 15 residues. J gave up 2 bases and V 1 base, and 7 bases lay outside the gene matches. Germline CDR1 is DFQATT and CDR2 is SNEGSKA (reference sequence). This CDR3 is CSARVQGVANTEAFF. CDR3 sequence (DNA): TGCAGTGCTAGAGTCCAGGGGGTAGCCAACACTGAAGCTTTCTTT.

Here the CDR3 DNA reads TGTGCCAGCAGCACTATCAGGGTCACTGAAGCTTTCTTT. It yields the protein CASSTIRVTEAFF. The chain employs TRBV6-2 or TRBV6-3 and TRBJ1-1; TRBD1 is a possible D gene (5 bases). CDR3 length equals 13 residues. From germline, CDR1 is MNHEY and CDR2 SVGEGT. Trimming removed 6 bases from V and 4 bases from J, with 12 bases in between.

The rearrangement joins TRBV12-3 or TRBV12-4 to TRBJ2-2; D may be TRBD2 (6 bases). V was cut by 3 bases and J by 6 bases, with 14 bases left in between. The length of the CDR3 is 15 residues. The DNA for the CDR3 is TGTGCCAGCAGTTTGGTCAGGGAGGAACCCGGGGAGCTGTTTTTT. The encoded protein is CASSLVREEPGELFF.

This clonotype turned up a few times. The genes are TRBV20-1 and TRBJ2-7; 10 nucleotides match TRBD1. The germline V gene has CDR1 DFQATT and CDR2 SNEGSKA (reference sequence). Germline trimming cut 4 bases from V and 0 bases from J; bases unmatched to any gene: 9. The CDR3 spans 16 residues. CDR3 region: CSATGQGPRSSYEQYF. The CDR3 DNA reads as TGCAGTGCTACGGGACAGGGGCCAAGGAGCTCCTACGAGCAGTACTTC.

This chain's CDR3 is CSAIIPGHSNQPQHF. CDR3 nucleotides: TGCAGTGCTATTATCCCGGGACACAGCAATCAGCCCCAGCATTTT. The V gene is TRBV20-1, the J gene TRBJ1-5; TRBD1 is a possible D gene (6 bases). The V and J ends lost 4 bases and 1 base respectively, with 14 bases between them. The CDR3 extends over 15 amino acids. Germline V CDR1 and CDR2: DFQATT, SNEGSKA (reference sequence).

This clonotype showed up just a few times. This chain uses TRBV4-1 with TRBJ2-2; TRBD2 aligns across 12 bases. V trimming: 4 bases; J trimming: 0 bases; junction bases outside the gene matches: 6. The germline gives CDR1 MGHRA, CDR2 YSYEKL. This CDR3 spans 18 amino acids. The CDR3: CASSPPGLAGTNTGELFF. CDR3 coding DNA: TGCGCCAGCAGCCCCCCCGGACTAGCGGGGACGAACACCGGGGAGCTGTTTTTT.

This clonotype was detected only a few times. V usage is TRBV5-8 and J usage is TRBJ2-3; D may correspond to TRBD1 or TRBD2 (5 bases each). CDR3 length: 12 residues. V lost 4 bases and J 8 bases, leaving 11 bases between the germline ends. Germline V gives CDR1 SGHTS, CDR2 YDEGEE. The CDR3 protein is CASSPSGGTQYF. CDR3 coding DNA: TGTGCCAGCAGCCCCTCTGGGGGTACGCAGTATTTT.

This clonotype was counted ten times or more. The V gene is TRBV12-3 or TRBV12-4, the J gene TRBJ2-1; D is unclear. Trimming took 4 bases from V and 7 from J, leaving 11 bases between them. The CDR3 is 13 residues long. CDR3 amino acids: CASSSNFMNEQFF. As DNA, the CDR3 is TGTGCCAGCAGTTCCAACTTCATGAATGAGCAGTTCTTC.